The next 22 T cell receptor beta chains were all read from a single sample in a study of blood T cells in healthy people across ages. With a J-beta primer mix and a sample-barcoded 5' primer, a second PCR ran 7 to 11 cycles. MiXCR, applied by TCRdb to the 5' RACE reads, yields one record per CDR3 protein. Among some 790,000 distinct CDR3 sequences listed, around 28% were seen once. Sequencing input: blood. The receptors were sampled from a woman older than 75 in good health.

Ten or more counts support this clonotype. CDR3 nucleotide sequence: TGTGCCACCGCACAGGGCGGGGGCAATCAGCCCCAGCATTTT. It codes for CATAQGGGNQPQHF. This chain uses TRBV10-3 with TRBJ1-5; maybe TRBD1 (6 bases). The CDR3 is 14 residues long. CDR1 and CDR2 (germline): ENHRY, SYGVKD. V lost 10 bases to trimming and J lost 2 bases, with 15 bases between them.

This clonotype was observed many times. This rearrangement joins TRBV15 to TRBJ1-5; no firm D call. Deletions cut 2 bases from V and 7 bases from J, with 9 bases between. The CDR3 loop spans 13 amino acids. Germline CDR1 reads LNHNV; CDR2 reads YYDKDF (reference sequence). This CDR3 reads CATSRLAGQPQHF. CDR3 in DNA: TGTGCCACCAGCAGACTTGCCGGCCAGCCCCAGCATTTT. Using reference TRBV15 and TRBJ1-5 for the parts outside the CDR3, the full variable domain is DAMVIQNPRYQVTQFGKPVTLSCSQTLNHNVMYWYQQKSSQAPKLLFHYYDKDFNNEADTPDNFQSRRPNTSFCFLDIRSPGLGDTAMYLCATSRLAGQPQHFGDGTRLSIL.

This clonotype has at least ten counts. The chain recombines TRBV6-5 with TRBJ2-1, with unresolved D. Trimming shortened V by 5 bases and J by 9 bases, and 14 bases separated the two germline ends. The CDR3 runs 13 residues. Germline V gene sequence: CDR1 MNHEY, CDR2 SVGAGI. The CDR3 reads CASSGPDAVEQFF. CDR3 nucleotide sequence: TGTGCCAGCAGTGGCCCGGACGCCGTTGAGCAGTTCTTC.

This clonotype appeared many times. V gene TRBV11-2 combines with J gene TRBJ2-5, with D unclear. This CDR3 comprises 14 residues. Looked up from germline, CDR1 is SGHAT and CDR2 is FQNNGV. Trimming removed 3 bases from V and 4 bases from J, with 12 bases in between. In DNA, the CDR3 is TGTGCCAGCAGCTTTACCAGGTCGGGAGAGACCCAGTACTTC. This codes for CASSFTRSGETQYF.

The chain links TRBV7-2 to TRBJ2-2, with 10 nucleotides matching TRBD2. CDR1 and CDR2 from the germline V gene are SGHTA and FQGNSA. The CDR3 contains 15 residues. V lost 5 bases, J lost 7 bases, and 7 bases stayed unmatched. In nucleotides, the CDR3 is TGTGCCAGCAGCCTAAGCGGGGGGGCAGGCGGGGAGCTGTTTTTT. Encoded protein: CASSLSGGAGGELFF.

This chain connects TRBV5-4 to TRBJ1-2, with D possibly being TRBD1 (5 bases). CDR1 is SGHNT and CDR2 is YYREEE in the germline V gene (reference sequence). V shed 6 bases and J shed 0 bases, with 15 bases lying between them. This CDR3 has 15 amino acids. The CDR3 nucleotides are TGTGCCAGCACCGCGGGGCAGCGAGCTAACTATGGCTACACCTTC. It yields the protein CASTAGQRANYGYTF.

Concerning this clonotype: A much larger clone sits a single nucleotide away, making a read error possible. The rearrangement uses TRBV14 and TRBJ2-5, with D unresolved. The end of the DNA is better explained by TRBJ2-7, so the J call may be wrong. Germline CDR1 is SGHDN and CDR2 is FVKESK. This CDR3 is built from 15 residues. This CDR3 reads CASRRRSLGIDEQYF. In nucleotides, the CDR3 is TGTGCCAGCAGGAGACGGTCACTGGGAATCGACGAGCAGTACTTC.

This chain joins TRBV9 and TRBJ1-1, with D uncertain. Trimming removed 4 bases from V and 1 base from J, with 11 bases in between. The germline V gene has CDR1 SGDLS and CDR2 YYNGEE. This CDR3 comprises 14 residues. CDR3 residues: CASSPMTGNTEAFF. The CDR3 region has the DNA TGTGCCAGCAGCCCGATGACTGGGAACACTGAAGCTTTCTTT.

This clonotype was recorded at least ten times. J is TRBJ1-4 and V is TRBV6-2 or TRBV6-3; 10 bases agree with TRBD1. Trimming removed 6 bases from V and 0 bases from J; junction bases left unmatched: 4. From germline, CDR1 is MNHEY and CDR2 SVGEGT. The CDR3 has 16 residues. DNA of the CDR3: TGTGCCAGCAGCCGCGGACAGGGGGCAACTAATGAAAAACTGTTTTTT. It encodes CASSRGQGATNEKLFF.

This clonotype showed up many times. This chain links TRBV7-2 with TRBJ2-1; TRBD2 agrees at 12 bases. This CDR3 region has 16 residues. The germline gives CDR1 SGHTA, CDR2 FQGNSA. The V and J ends lost 1 base and 7 bases, in that order; junction bases with no gene match: 5. The CDR3 DNA reads TGTGCCAGCAGCTTAGAACTAGCGGGGGGTAGGAATGAGCAGTTCTTC. This sequence encodes CASSLELAGGRNEQFF.

This clonotype was seen ten or more times. The V gene is TRBV15, the J gene TRBJ1-4; D is unclear. V dropped 0 bases and J dropped 0 bases, with 11 bases sitting between them. Germline V gene lookup returns CDR1 LNHNV and CDR2 YYDKDF (reference sequence). The CDR3 totals 17 residues. The CDR3 spells CATSRDYGGATNEKLFF. CDR3 sequence (DNA): TGTGCCACCAGCAGAGATTACGGTGGTGCAACTAATGAAAAACTGTTTTTT. Variable domain in full (rest from reference TRBV15 and TRBJ1-4): DAMVIQNPRYQVTQFGKPVTLSCSQTLNHNVMYWYQQKSSQAPKLLFHYYDKDFNNEADTPDNFQSRRPNTSFCFLDIRSPGLGDTAMYLCATSRDYGGATNEKLFFGSGTQLSVL.

This clonotype came up many times. The chain recombines TRBV10-3 with TRBJ1-6; D uncertain. In germline, CDR1 is ENHRY, CDR2 SYGVKD. The CDR3 runs to 13 residues. Between the trimmed V and J ends, which lost 5 bases and 5 bases, there was a span of 7 bases. For the CDR3, the DNA is TGTGCCATCAGTCGGGAGGATAATTCACCCCTCCACTTT. Protein product: CAISREDNSPLHF.

The J gene is TRBJ1-1, the V gene TRBV7-8; no definite D call. CDR3 length: 15 residues. V lost 7 bases to trimming and J lost 0 bases, with 15 bases between them. Germline V gene lookup returns CDR1 SGHVS and CDR2 FQNEAQ. The CDR3 sequence: CASTFAGRMNTEAFF. The CDR3 DNA reads TGTGCCAGCACATTTGCGGGGAGAATGAACACTGAAGCTTTCTTT.

In this sample, this clonotype turned up once. A much larger clone lies one base from this, so it may be a read error. The rearrangement joins TRBV7-6 to TRBJ1-2, with D maybe TRBD1 (6 bases). The V gene's germline CDR1 is SGHVS and CDR2 FNYEAQ. The CDR3 contains 14 residues. The CDR3 here is CACSPRGTNYGYTF. CDR3 bases: TGTGCCTGCAGCCCCAGGGGAACTAACTATGGCTACACCTTC. The full variable domain, its missing parts supplied by reference TRBV7-6 and TRBJ1-2, is GAGVSQSPRYKVTKRGQDVALRCDPISGHVSLYWYRQALGQGPEFLTYFNYEAQQDKSGLPNDRFSAERPEGSISTLTIQRTEQRDSAMYRCACSPRGTNYGYTFGSGTRLTVV.

This clonotype has just one count. This sequence joins TRBV6-7 and TRBJ1-2; maybe TRBD1 (6 bases). TRBV6-7 is an ORF, and what it does is uncertain. The CDR3 extends over 24 amino acids. Trimming removed 0 bases at V and 4 bases at J, with 39 bases between. The CDR3 DNA sequence: TGTGCCAGCAGTTACTCCAGATTGGTGGGGGCAGGACAGACCACAGAGGGAGAACGCTATGGCTACACCTTC. Its translation is CASSYSRLVGAGQTTEGERYGYTF.

This clonotype was picked up many times. The chain employs TRBV7-6 and TRBJ2-3; 7 nucleotides line up with TRBD1. The CDR3 length is 16 residues. The J segment lost 1 base and the V segment lost 5 bases, leaving 9 bases of the junction unmatched. Germline V lookup: CDR1 SGHVS, CDR2 FNYEAQ. In DNA form, the CDR3 reads TGTGCCAGCAGCCCGAGACAGGGACGGGGCACAGATACGCAGTATTTT. Amino acids: CASSPRQGRGTDTQYF.

This clonotype was seen repeatedly, ten times or more. V and J are TRBV29-1 and TRBJ2-3; D unresolved. The germline V and J ends were trimmed by 8 bases and 2 bases, with 14 bases remaining between them. This CDR3 has 13 residues. CDR1 and CDR2 (germline): SQVTM, ANQGSEA. CDR3 protein: CSTSSGNTDTQYF. The CDR3 coding sequence is TGCAGCACATCTAGTGGGAACACAGATACGCAGTATTTT.

The chain joins TRBV30 to TRBJ1-6; 10 nucleotides align to TRBD1. The V and J ends lost 3 bases and 8 bases, in that order; junction bases with no gene match: 10. The CDR3 has 16 amino acids. CDR1 is GTSNPN, CDR2 SVGIG, per germline (reference sequence). The CDR3 sequence: CAWRATGGFRDSPLHF. In DNA, the CDR3 is TGTGCCTGGAGGGCGACAGGGGGCTTTCGGGATTCACCCCTCCACTTT.

This clonotype was detected many times. The chain combines TRBV12-3 or TRBV12-4 with TRBJ2-1; no firm D call. V was trimmed by 3 bases and J by 5 bases, leaving 11 bases between them. The CDR3 spans 14 residues. The CDR3 coding sequence is TGTGCCAGCAGTTTCTATGGAGCAGACAATGAGCAGTTCTTC. This translates into CASSFYGADNEQFF.

This clonotype was detected many times. The chain uses TRBV5-1 and TRBJ2-7, with TRBD2 as a possible D gene (5 bases). Trimming left V 4 bases short and J 2 bases short, with 13 bases between. The CDR3 is made up of 14 amino acids. CDR1 and CDR2 from the germline V gene are SGHRS and YFSETQ. In nucleotides, the CDR3 is TGCGCCAGCAGCCGAGGTCCGGGGACCTACGAGCAGTACTTC. Protein sequence: CASSRGPGTYEQYF.

The chain uses TRBV12-3 or TRBV12-4 and TRBJ1-4; tentative D call: TRBD1 (6 bases). This CDR3 is built from 14 residues. The germline V and J ends were trimmed by 7 bases and 0 bases, with 9 bases remaining between them. CDR3: CASKDSSTNEKLFF. The CDR3 DNA reads as TGTGCCAGCAAGGACAGTTCAACTAATGAAAAACTGTTTTTT.

In this sample, this clonotype turned up many times. The chain carries TRBV30 and TRBJ2-7, with D possibly matching TRBD2 (6 bases). The CDR3 loop spans 13 amino acids. The germline CDR1 and CDR2 sequences are GTSNPN and SVGIG (reference sequence). V lost 2 bases to trimming and J lost 4 bases, with 12 bases between them. The CDR3 is CAWSRRGGYEQYF. For the CDR3, the DNA is TGTGCCTGGAGTCGGAGGGGCGGGTACGAGCAGTACTTC.